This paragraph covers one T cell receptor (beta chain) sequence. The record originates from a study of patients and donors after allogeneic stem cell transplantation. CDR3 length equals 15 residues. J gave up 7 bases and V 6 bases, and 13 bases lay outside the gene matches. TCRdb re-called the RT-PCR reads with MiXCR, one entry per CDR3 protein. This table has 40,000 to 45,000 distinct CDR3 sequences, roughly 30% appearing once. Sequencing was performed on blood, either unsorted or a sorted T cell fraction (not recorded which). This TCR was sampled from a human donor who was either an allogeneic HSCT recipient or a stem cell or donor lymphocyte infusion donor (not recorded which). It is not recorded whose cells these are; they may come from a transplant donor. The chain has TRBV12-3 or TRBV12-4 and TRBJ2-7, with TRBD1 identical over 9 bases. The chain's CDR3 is CASRPDRGTPLEQYF. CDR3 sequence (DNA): TGTGCCAGCAGACCCGACAGGGGGACCCCCCTTGAGCAGTACTTC.